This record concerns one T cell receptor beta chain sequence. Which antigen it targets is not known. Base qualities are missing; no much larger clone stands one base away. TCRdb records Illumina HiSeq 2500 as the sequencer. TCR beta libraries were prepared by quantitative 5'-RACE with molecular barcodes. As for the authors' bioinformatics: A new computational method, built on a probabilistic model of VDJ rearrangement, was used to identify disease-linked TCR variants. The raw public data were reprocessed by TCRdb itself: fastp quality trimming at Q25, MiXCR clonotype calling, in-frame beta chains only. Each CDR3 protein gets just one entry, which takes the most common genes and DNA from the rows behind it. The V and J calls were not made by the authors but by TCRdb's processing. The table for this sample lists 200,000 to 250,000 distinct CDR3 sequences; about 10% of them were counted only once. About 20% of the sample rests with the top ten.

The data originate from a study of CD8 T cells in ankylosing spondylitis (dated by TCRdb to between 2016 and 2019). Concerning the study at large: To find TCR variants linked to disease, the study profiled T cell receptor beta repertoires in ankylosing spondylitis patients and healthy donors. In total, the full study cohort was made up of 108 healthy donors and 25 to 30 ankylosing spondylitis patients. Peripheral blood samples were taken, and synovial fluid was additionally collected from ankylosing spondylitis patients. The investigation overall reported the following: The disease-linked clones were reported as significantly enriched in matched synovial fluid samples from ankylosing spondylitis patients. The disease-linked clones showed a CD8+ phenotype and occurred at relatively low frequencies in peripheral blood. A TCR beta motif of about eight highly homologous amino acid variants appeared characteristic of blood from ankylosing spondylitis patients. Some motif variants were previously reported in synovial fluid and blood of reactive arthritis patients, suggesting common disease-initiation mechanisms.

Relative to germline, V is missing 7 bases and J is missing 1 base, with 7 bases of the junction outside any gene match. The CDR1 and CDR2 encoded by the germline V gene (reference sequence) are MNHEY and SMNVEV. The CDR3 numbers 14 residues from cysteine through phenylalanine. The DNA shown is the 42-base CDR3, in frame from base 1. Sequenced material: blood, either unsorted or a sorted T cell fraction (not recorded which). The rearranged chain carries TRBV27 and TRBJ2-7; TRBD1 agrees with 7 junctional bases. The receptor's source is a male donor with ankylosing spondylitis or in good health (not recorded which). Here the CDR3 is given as CASKGQPLSYEQYF. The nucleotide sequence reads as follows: TGTGCCAGCAAGGGACAGCCGCTTTCCTACGAGCAGTACTTC.